This record covers a single T cell receptor beta chain. Its target antigen remains unknown. Base-call qualities are not available, and no considerably larger clone is one nucleotide away. Separate from the roughly 660-subject first cohort, the validation cohort of roughly 130 subjects was the group to which the donors belonged. This sample stems from a study of cytomegalovirus exposure and HLA in healthy donors (dated by TCRdb to 2015 to 2018). At the level of the whole study: A later analysis indicated that the 120 or so validation repertoires were generated on the platform also employed for the 700 or so repertoires of the first cohort. The study aimed to test whether signatures of past pathogen exposure could be identified by cataloging public T cell receptors. To predict cytomegalovirus infection status, the study combined high-throughput TCR immunosequencing, statistical association of individual TCRs with disease status, and machine learning. In addition to the first cohort of 666 subjects, a separate validation cohort of about 120 different subjects was used. The investigation overall reported the following: While some public TCRs were present in many individuals, most TCR sequences turned up only very rarely across donors. Cytomegalovirus status was reported to be diagnosed by the classifier with high specificity and sensitivity in both the original and validation cohorts. The validation cohort had no HLA typing available for a later analysis, so co-occurrence within that cohort was assessed over all 130 or so repertoires. The study listed 150 to 200 TCR beta chains as associated with cytomegalovirus. The authors suggested that the approach could potentially be generalized to other disease states and immunological phenotypes. A few of the identified cytomegalovirus-associated TCR beta chains were confirmed in vitro to be specific for cytomegalovirus antigens. In a later analysis, TCRs clustered in the first cohort were found to also tend to co-occur in the roughly 130 validation repertoires, with approximately 95% of cluster scores above 0.

The library came from the immunoSEQ multiplex PCR assay. Per the original workflow: A statistical classification framework was developed to diagnose cytomegalovirus status using the catalog of TCR beta chain sequences. TCRdb obtained this table from immuneACCESS and retained in-frame rearrangements with V and J assigned. These tables miss some clones; where compared with another copy, unresolved V genes account for less than half of the shortfall, and the remainder is unexplained. Clone size and V and J calls were adopted from that table, with D and trimming inferred from the DNA. The table for this sample lists some 140,000 clones; roughly nine tenths of them were counted only once. Clones ranked in the top ten supply about 10% of the sample. This clonotype was sampled from a woman under 30 in good health and CMV-seropositive. Source material: PBMCs.

The CDR3 reads CASSVVAPWAGGPDTQYF. The nucleotide sequence reads as follows: TGTGCCAGCAGCGTCGTGGCCCCCTGGGCAGGGGGCCCAGATACGCAGTATTTT. The chain couples TRBV7-2 to TRBJ2-3; TRBD1 aligns with 8 central bases. Per the germline V gene, SGHTA is the CDR1 and FQGNSA is the CDR2. V ends up 5 bases short and J 4 bases short, with an unmatched junction base count of 17. The CDR3, cysteine through phenylalanine, is 18 amino acids long. Only the CDR3 portion is preserved as DNA: 54 bases, with reading frame beginning at the first base.